This TCR beta chain was recorded in a study of T cell repertoires in cytomegalovirus infection. Regarding the study as a whole: The ex vivo response showed dominance by HLA-C-restricted CMV-specific TCR beta clonotypes.

TCRdb used MiXCR to reprocess the reads, holding one entry per CDR3 protein. This repertoire shows over 300,000 distinct CDR3 sequences, around a sixth found once; its top ten account for 12%. In its sample, this clonotype was seen many times. The antigen is undetermined. Germline V gene data show CDR1 as ENHRY and CDR2 as SYGVKD. V trimming: 5 bases; J trimming: 5 bases; junction bases outside the gene matches: 7. The CDR3 is 14 amino acids. The chain recombines TRBV10-3 with TRBJ2-7; 9 bases line up with TRBD1. The sequence was obtained from a human donor in good health (CMV status not recorded). Some clones in this sample may be carry-over from other donors' samples. The sample taken for sequencing was PBMCs. For the CDR3, the DNA is TGTGCCATCAGTTCCGGGACAGGGTCCAACGAGCAGTACTTC. The encoded protein is CAISSGTGSNEQYF.